The TCR beta chain under discussion was sequenced for a study of blood T cell repertoires in COVID-19. Sequencing was performed with immunoSEQ multiplex PCR; in TCRdb, only in-frame clones are kept and a portion is missing. The profile shows 150,000 to 200,000 clones, approximately 90% of them singletons. This TCR was recovered from a man in his sixties with acute or convalescent COVID-19. The material sequenced was peripheral blood.

The CDR3 DNA follows: TGTGCCTGGAGGGAAGGACAGGGGGGCTATGGCTACACCTTC. Amino acid sequence: CAWREGQGGYGYTF. The chain employs TRBV30 and TRBJ1-2, with 10 bases lining up with TRBD1. From germline, CDR1 is GTSNPN and CDR2 SVGIG (reference sequence). V shed 3 bases, J shed 4 bases, and the junction held 5 bases outside the gene matches. The CDR3 has 14 residues. The full variable domain, its missing parts supplied by reference TRBV30 and TRBJ1-2, is SQTIHQWPATLVQPVGSPLSLECTVEGTSNPNLYWYRQAAGRGLQLLFYSVGIGQISSEVPQNLSASRPQDRQFILSSKKLLLSDSGFYLCAWREGQGGYGYTFGSGTRLTVV.